This T cell receptor (beta chain) was captured in a study of blood T cell repertoires in COVID-19. Study-wide context: T cells, B-cell-depleted T cells, or PBMCs supplied cDNA or gDNA.

CDR1 is SEHNR, CDR2 FQNEAQ, per germline (reference sequence). Trimming left V 5 bases short and J 4 bases short, with 11 bases between. CDR3 size: 14 residues. This clone turned up a few times. Authors' data handling: Reference gene primers were amplified, and this amplification served to estimate nucleated cell counts. Clones were sequenced by immunoSEQ multiplex PCR, and TCRdb holds only the in-frame ones, with some missing. D and trimming come from the DNA, and the V and J calls and clone size come from that table. Among some 400,000 clones listed, over 75% were seen once. Sequencing was carried out using peripheral blood. This chain links TRBV7-9 with TRBJ1-4; perhaps TRBD1 as D (6 bases). The sequence was obtained from a woman under 40 with COVID-19, enrolled during active disease. CDR3 sequence: CASSLDSNNEKLFF. CDR3 in DNA: TGTGCCAGCAGCCTGGACAGTAATAATGAAAAACTGTTTTTT.